A single sample gave rise to the 10 T cell receptor beta chains below, sequenced in a study of shared clonotypes between healthy human individuals. Profiled with immunoSEQ multiplex PCR; TCRdb holds only in-frame clones, not every one. Of millions of clones detected, about 93% appear once; the ten largest clones hold 1.5% to 2%. The naive CD8 population came from CD45RO-negative cells selected for CCR7, without terminally differentiated effector memory CD45RA+ cells. The sequenced material came from naive CD8+ T cells from PBMCs. The source is a man aged 18 to 30 in good health. Some clones in this sample may be carry-over from other donors' samples.

In the case of this clone: The same CDR3 also results from other DNA sequences found in this sample. The CDR3 sequence: CASSLGQETQYF. The CDR3 DNA reads as TGTGCCAGCAGCTTAGGACAAGAGACCCAGTACTTC. The chain couples TRBV11-2 to TRBJ2-5; D is unclear. Per germline, CDR1 SGHAT and CDR2 FQNNGV. CDR3 length equals 12 residues. Between the trimmed V and J ends, which lost 1 base and 2 bases, there was a span of 2 bases. Full variable domain (outside the CDR3, taken from reference TRBV11-2 and TRBJ2-5): EAGVAQSPRYKIIEKRQSVAFWCNPISGHATLYWYQQILGQGPKLLIQFQNNGVVDDSQLPKDRFSAERLKGVDSTLKIQPAKLEDSAVYLCASSLGQETQYFGPGTRLLVL.

Of note for this clone: The sample has other DNA sequences that encode this CDR3 too. The chain carries TRBV27 and TRBJ2-2; D not certain. This CDR3 has 13 residues. The V gene's germline CDR1 is MNHEY and CDR2 SMNVEV (reference sequence). Trimming stripped 2 bases from V and 5 bases from J, with 6 bases between. CDR3 nucleotides: TGTGCCAGCAGTTTAGGTGGGACCGGGGAGCTGTTTTTT. This gives the protein CASSLGGTGELFF.

In this sample, this clone turned up once. The chain combines TRBV7-9 with TRBJ2-3; possibly TRBD1 or TRBD2 for D (5 bases each). V lost 4 bases to trimming and J lost 6 bases, with 14 bases between them. Germline V CDR1 and CDR2: SEHNR, FQNEAQ (reference sequence). The CDR3 spans 14 residues. CDR3 sequence (DNA): TGTGCCAGCAGCTCCCCCTGGGACCTGGATACGCAGTATTTT. It translates to CASSSPWDLDTQYF. Complete variable domain (other parts from reference TRBV7-9 and TRBJ2-3): DTGVSQNPRHKITKRGQNVTFRCDPISEHNRLYWYRQTLGQGPEFLTYFQNEAQLEKSRLLSDRFSAERPKGSFSTLEIQRTEQGDSAMYLCASSSPWDLDTQYFGPGTRLTVL.

The chain has TRBV11-2 and TRBJ2-3, with D perhaps being TRBD1 or TRBD2 (5 bases each). Germline V gene lookup returns CDR1 SGHAT and CDR2 FQNNGV. Trimming removed 4 bases at V and 0 bases at J, with 11 bases between. This CDR3 comprises 15 residues. CDR3 in amino acids: CASSYRDHSTDTQYF. The CDR3 DNA follows: TGTGCCAGCAGCTACCGGGACCATAGCACAGATACGCAGTATTTT.

The CDR3 sequence is CASSQGISGNTIYF. CDR3 bases: TGCGCCAGCAGCCAAGGTATATCTGGAAACACCATATATTTT. The gene calls are TRBV4-1 and TRBJ1-3; unclear D gene. Trimming took 1 base from V and 1 from J, leaving 5 bases between them. The germline V gene has CDR1 MGHRA and CDR2 YSYEKL. The CDR3 contains 14 residues.

Concerning this clone: Other DNA sequences from this sample encode an identical CDR3 as well. The chain joins TRBV9 to TRBJ2-7; no firm D call. Germline CDR1 SGDLS, CDR2 YYNGEE. Deletions cut 2 bases from V and 3 bases from J, with 12 bases between. This CDR3 has 14 amino acids. Written as DNA, the CDR3 is TGTGCCAGCAGCGTTGACTCTGGCGGCTACGAGCAGTACTTC. Translated, it gives CASSVDSGGYEQYF.

The chain recombines TRBV9 with TRBJ2-1; D remains ambiguous. This CDR3 is 13 amino acids long. V lost 4 bases, J lost 7 bases, and 12 bases lay in between. Germline V CDR1 and CDR2: SGDLS, YYNGEE. The CDR3 loop is CASSPHPRNEQFF. In DNA, the CDR3 is TGTGCCAGCAGCCCGCACCCTAGGAATGAGCAGTTCTTC. The whole variable domain, filled in from reference TRBV9 and TRBJ2-1, reads DSGVTQTPKHLITATGQRVTLRCSPRSGDLSVYWYQQSLDQGLQFLIQYYNGEERAKGNILERFSAQQFPDLHSELNLSSLELGDSALYFCASSPHPRNEQFFGPGTRLTVL.

The chain is built from TRBV2 and TRBJ2-4; the D is unclear. In germline, CDR1 is SNHLY, CDR2 FYNNEI. V lost 11 bases and J lost 0, with 26 bases in between. The CDR3 contains 18 residues. CDR3: CAVNGASSPPIAKNIQYF. For the CDR3, the DNA is TGTGCCGTCAATGGAGCCTCATCCCCCCCAATAGCCAAAAACATTCAGTACTTC.

V is TRBV11-3 and J is TRBJ2-5; the D gene could be TRBD1 or TRBD2 (5 bases each). CDR1 SGHNT and CDR2 YENEEA come from the germline V gene. Between the trimmed V and J ends, which lost 5 bases and 1 base, there was a span of 14 bases. The CDR3 runs 15 residues. CDR3 loop: CASSSRKGSQETQYF. The CDR3, as DNA: TGTGCCAGCAGCAGCCGGAAGGGGAGCCAAGAGACCCAGTACTTC.

This clone was detected only once. J is TRBJ1-3 and V is TRBV28; a weak D match, TRBD1 (5 bases). V was cut by 8 bases and J by 4 bases, with 18 bases left in between. CDR1 and CDR2 (germline): MDHEN, SYDVKM. There are 15 residues in the CDR3. The CDR3 loop is CASYGGFTIGNTIYF. The CDR3 DNA is TGTGCCAGCTATGGGGGGTTTACGATCGGAAACACCATATATTTT.